Below are 29 T cell receptor beta chains sequenced from a single sample in a study of T cell responses to AZD1222 COVID-19 vaccine. Here immunoSEQ multiplex PCR was the method, and the copy in TCRdb shows in-frame clones only, minus some. The table has 130,000 or so clones, 91% seen once. Sequencing was performed on peripheral blood, taken 28 days after the second AZD1222 dose. Receptor source: an adult who received the AZD1222 COVID-19 vaccine.

This clone was seen a handful of times. This chain joins TRBV3-1 (or the pseudogene TRBV3-2) and TRBJ1-5; D is ambiguous. The germline gives CDR1 LGHDT, CDR2 YNNKEL (reference sequence). The V end was cut by 5 bases, the J end by 5 bases, with 7 bases between. The CDR3 runs 12 residues. CDR3 sequence reads: CASSRKHQPQHF. The CDR3 DNA reads TGTGCCAGCAGCAGAAAACATCAGCCCCAGCATTTT.

This rearrangement joins TRBV7-2 to TRBJ2-2; possibly TRBD1 for D (6 bases). Germline CDR1 reads SGHTA; CDR2 reads FQGNSA. This CDR3 spans 13 amino acids. V was shortened by 8 bases and J by 2 bases, with 9 bases between the two germline ends. In DNA, the CDR3 is TGTGCCAGCGGGGGACAAAACACCGGGGAGCTGTTTTTT. Protein: CASGGQNTGELFF. Supplemented by reference TRBV7-2 and TRBJ2-2, the full variable domain reads GAGVSQSPSNKVTEKGKDVELRCDPISGHTALYWYRQSLGQGLEFLIYFQGNSAPDKSGLPSDRFSAERTGGSVSTLTIQRTQQEDSAVYLCASGGQNTGELFFGEGSRLTVL.

CDR3 nucleotides: TGTGCCAGCAGCATCGGACTAGCGGGAGGGCCTCCTACGCAGTATTTT. It translates to CASSIGLAGGPPTQYF. The chain has TRBV9 and TRBJ2-3; 15 nucleotides line up with TRBD2. This CDR3 comprises 16 residues. The V gene end was trimmed by 4 bases and the J gene end by 8 bases; junction bases not matched to a gene: 8. Germline CDR1 is SGDLS and CDR2 is YYNGEE.

The chain carries TRBV7-6 and TRBJ1-4; possibly TRBD1 for D (5 bases). The length of the CDR3 is 15 residues. Germline V CDR1 and CDR2: SGHVS, FNYEAQ. The V gene lost 2 bases and the J gene lost 7 bases, with 14 bases spanning the gap. The CDR3 DNA is TGTGCCAGCAGCTTACAAACAGGCCCTTCTGAAAAACTGTTTTTT. Encoded protein: CASSLQTGPSEKLFF.

The V and J genes are TRBV4-1 and TRBJ2-3; D unresolved. Germline CDR1 and CDR2: MGHRA and YSYEKL. This CDR3 is built from 15 residues. V was clipped by 1 base and J by 4 bases, with 12 bases between them. The CDR3 DNA sequence: TGCGCCAGCAGCCAAGGTGCCCCTAACGCAGATACGCAGTATTTT. Translation gives CASSQGAPNADTQYF.

Remarks on this clone: This sample also contains other DNA sequences that code for the same CDR3. The chain recombines TRBV5-1 with TRBJ2-5; 9 bases are shared with TRBD1. The V and J ends lost 0 bases and 4 bases, in that order; junction bases with no gene match: 1. This CDR3 spans 14 amino acids. Germline values: CDR1 SGHRS, CDR2 YFSETQ. The CDR3 sequence is CASSLGQGGETQYF. In DNA, the CDR3 is TGCGCCAGCAGCTTGGGACAGGGGGGAGAGACCCAGTACTTC.

The chain joins TRBV6-5 to TRBJ2-3; D might be TRBD2 (5 bases). V was pared by 8 bases and J by 2 bases, with 14 bases between. The CDR3 runs to 14 residues. From germline, CDR1 is MNHEY and CDR2 SVGAGI. The CDR3, as DNA: TGTGCCAGCGCCCAGCGGACTTTCACAGATACGCAGTATTTT. Translation gives CASAQRTFTDTQYF.

Turning to this clone: This sample also contains other DNA sequences that code for the same CDR3. The V call is TRBV5-4, the J call TRBJ1-6; the D gene is possibly TRBD1 (5 bases). V lost 0 bases to trimming and J lost 7 bases, with 8 bases between them. Germline V gene lookup returns CDR1 SGHNT and CDR2 YYREEE (reference sequence). The CDR3 is 14 amino acids. The CDR3 sequence: CASSLDRGNSPLHF. CDR3 nucleotides: TGTGCCAGCAGCTTGGACCGGGGGAATTCACCCCTCCACTTT.

The chain carries TRBV27 and TRBJ2-5, with TRBD2 matching 8 bases. The CDR3 totals 16 residues. The germline V gene encodes CDR1 MNHEY and CDR2 SMNVEV (reference sequence). Unmatched junction bases numbered 4, after V lost 0 bases and J lost 1 base. CDR3 bases: TGTGCCAGCAGTTTATCGCCCGGGGGGGTCCAAGAGACCCAGTACTTC. Amino acids: CASSLSPGGVQETQYF.

The V gene is TRBV27, the J gene TRBJ2-3, with TRBD1 identical over 9 bases. The V and J ends lost 5 bases and 0 bases, in that order; junction bases with no gene match: 6. The CDR3 spans 16 residues. CDR1 and CDR2 from the germline V gene are MNHEY and SMNVEV (reference sequence). The CDR3 coding sequence is TGTGCCAGCAGTCAGGGACAGGGCCCTAGCACAGATACGCAGTATTTT. It is translated as CASSQGQGPSTDTQYF.

This clone has only one observation. The genes are TRBV25-1 and TRBJ1-1; D is ambiguous. With 6 bases removed from V and 4 bases from J, the gap between germline ends came to 6 bases. CDR1 is MGHDK and CDR2 is SYGVNS in the germline V gene. The CDR3 spans 11 residues. CDR3 in amino acids: CASRVGTEAFF. DNA for the CDR3: TGTGCCAGCAGGGTGGGCACTGAAGCTTTCTTT.

This chain joins TRBV3-1 (or the pseudogene TRBV3-2) and TRBJ1-2; D is possibly TRBD1 (5 bases). V was shortened by 0 bases and J by 7 bases, with 12 bases between the two germline ends. Germline assignment: CDR1 LGHDT and CDR2 YNNKEL (reference sequence). CDR3 size: 14 residues. Written as DNA, the CDR3 is TGTGCCAGCAGCCAAGAGTCAGGGAAGAGTGGCTACACCTTC. It is translated as CASSQESGKSGYTF.

The chain is built from TRBV4-2 and TRBJ1-4; 8 bases align to TRBD1. The CDR3 contains 17 residues. Trimming took 0 bases from V and 1 from J; bases not matched to a gene: 4. Germline assignment: CDR1 LGHNA and CDR2 YNFKEQ. CDR3 sequence (DNA): TGTGCCAGCAGCCAAGATACAGGGGGAGTAACTAATGAAAAACTGTTTTTT. It is translated as CASSQDTGGVTNEKLFF.

This sequence joins TRBV27 and TRBJ1-2, with D perhaps matching TRBD1 (6 bases). V was cut by 5 bases and J by 2 bases, with 12 bases left in between. This CDR3 spans 14 amino acids. Germline loops: CDR1 MNHEY, CDR2 SMNVEV (reference sequence). The CDR3 DNA is TGTGCCAGCAGTCAGACAGGCTCCAACTATGGCTACACCTTC. Its translation: CASSQTGSNYGYTF.

V usage is TRBV18 and J usage is TRBJ1-1; tentative D call: TRBD1 (5 bases). The CDR3 spans 17 residues. Per the germline V gene, CDR1 is KGHSH and CDR2 is LQKENI. The ends were cut back, 6 bases at V and 0 bases at J, with 20 bases in the middle. The CDR3: CASSSQGGRTLNTEAFF. CDR3 DNA: TGTGCCAGCTCCAGTCAGGGAGGCCGCACGCTGAACACTGAAGCTTTCTTT.

The rearrangement uses TRBV5-1 and TRBJ2-3; weak D call: TRBD2 (7 bases). The CDR3 consists of 14 residues. Germline V gene lookup returns CDR1 SGHRS and CDR2 YFSETQ. Trimming took off 3 bases at V and 5 bases at J, with 13 bases between the two ends. DNA of the CDR3: TGCGCCAGCAGCTCTGGGGGGGCCCAAGATACGCAGTATTTT. Encoded protein: CASSSGGAQDTQYF.

The chain uses TRBV7-8 and TRBJ2-1; D not certain. Germline CDR1 reads SGHVS; CDR2 reads FQNEAQ. The CDR3 totals 15 residues. The ends were cut back, 1 base at V and 9 bases at J, with 16 bases in the middle. The CDR3 DNA sequence: TGTGCCAGCAGCTTAGTAAGGACCCGCCGAGCTGAGCAGTTCTTC. It codes for CASSLVRTRRAEQFF.

The chain has TRBV7-2 and TRBJ1-1; D is unclear. CDR3 length: 17 residues. V shed 1 base and J shed 6 bases, with 21 bases lying between them. The germline V gene encodes CDR1 SGHTA and CDR2 FQGNSA. The CDR3 is CASSLGPGRREKPEAFF. CDR3 sequence (DNA): TGTGCCAGCAGCTTAGGTCCAGGTAGGAGGGAGAAGCCTGAAGCTTTCTTT.

The chain couples TRBV27 to TRBJ1-2; D is possibly TRBD1 (6 bases). Trimming shortened V by 6 bases and J by 4 bases, and 18 bases separated the two germline ends. The CDR3 sequence is 15 residues long. The germline CDR1 and CDR2 sequences are MNHEY and SMNVEV (reference sequence). In nucleotides, the CDR3 is TGTGCCAGCAGGTGGGGGCCTACGGAGGGCTATGGCTACACCTTC. Its translation is CASRWGPTEGYGYTF.

Only one count was recorded for this clone. The genes are TRBV12-3 or TRBV12-4 and TRBJ1-2; no firm D call. CDR3 size: 13 residues. The germline V and J ends were trimmed by 1 base and 8 bases, with 11 bases remaining between them. In DNA, the CDR3 is TGTGCCAGCAGTTTAGAGGGAAGGAGCGGCTACACCTTC. Translated, it gives CASSLEGRSGYTF.

This clone was detected a few times. The rearrangement links TRBV6-2 or TRBV6-3 to TRBJ1-1; D gene ambiguous. Germline values: CDR1 MNHEY, CDR2 SVGEGT. V lost 4 bases and J 1 base, leaving 16 bases between the germline ends. CDR3 size: 16 residues. The CDR3, as DNA: TGTGCCAGCAGTTGGATGTCCGCGAGGAGGAACACTGAAGCTTTCTTT. This codes for CASSWMSARRNTEAFF.

The chain uses TRBV24-1 and TRBJ1-4; no clear D. This CDR3 contains 13 residues. V was clipped by 6 bases and J by 6 bases, with 10 bases between them. Germline V lookup: CDR1 KGHDR, CDR2 SFDVKD. CDR3 sequence (DNA): TGTGCCACCAGTACTGAAGGCTATGAAAAACTGTTTTTT. Residues: CATSTEGYEKLFF.

This clone was observed once. The J gene is TRBJ1-2, the V gene TRBV2, with D unresolved. This CDR3 is 15 amino acids long. V shed 4 bases and J shed 0 bases, with 12 bases lying between them. Germline CDR1 reads SNHLY; CDR2 reads FYNNEI. As DNA, the CDR3 is TGTGCCAGCAGTGGAGGCGGGAGGGCTAACTATGGCTACACCTTC. Amino acid sequence: CASSGGGRANYGYTF.

In DNA form, the CDR3 reads TGTGCTAGTGGTTTGGTCCTGGGGGAAGGGTCCTATAATTCACCCCTCCACTTT. Amino acid sequence: CASGLVLGEGSYNSPLHF. J is TRBJ1-6 and V is TRBV12-5, with D possibly matching TRBD1 (5 bases). Between the trimmed V and J ends, which lost 0 bases and 1 base, there was a span of 13 bases. The CDR3 covers 18 residues. Germline V gene data show CDR1 as LGHNT and CDR2 as FRNRAP.

The V gene is TRBV7-9, the J gene TRBJ1-2; D may be TRBD1 (5 bases). This CDR3 is 15 amino acids long. Trimming took 2 bases from V and 0 from J, leaving 10 bases between them. Germline V gene lookup returns CDR1 SEHNR and CDR2 FQNEAQ (reference sequence). CDR3 nucleotides: TGTGCCAGCAGCTTACGATCGGGGGCTAACTATGGCTACACCTTC. Protein: CASSLRSGANYGYTF.

Remarks on this clone: One end of the junction is discordant with germline, which a read error may explain. The V call is TRBV7-7, the J call TRBJ1-2; D remains ambiguous. The CDR3 has 12 residues. Germline V gene lookup returns CDR1 SSHAT and CDR2 FNYEAQ (reference sequence). The chain's CDR3 is CASNPLNYGYTF. In nucleotides, the CDR3 is TGTGCTAGCAACCCGTTGAACTATGGCTACACCTTC.

V gene TRBV15 combines with J gene TRBJ2-6; TRBD1 or TRBD2 may be the D gene (6 bases each). Germline V lookup: CDR1 LNHNV, CDR2 YYDKDF (reference sequence). The ends were cut back, 5 bases at V and 0 bases at J, with 17 bases in the middle. This CDR3 is 18 amino acids long. The DNA for the CDR3 is TGTGCCACCAGCGGAGGGGACGGGGGCCTCTCTGGGGCCAACGTCCTGACTTTC. It codes for CATSGGDGGLSGANVLTF.

The chain carries TRBV12-5 and TRBJ1-2; D ambiguous. CDR3 length: 16 residues. V gave up 1 base and J gave up 8 bases, with 20 bases separating them. The germline gives CDR1 LGHNT, CDR2 FRNRAP. CDR3 DNA: TGTGCTAGTGGTTTGGCCACGGTGGCCGTCATGAGGGGCTACACCTTC. Its protein product is CASGLATVAVMRGYTF.

The V and J genes are TRBV28 and TRBJ2-5, with a weak D call TRBD2 (6 bases). Trimming took off 4 bases at V and 5 bases at J, with 14 bases between the two ends. Germline V gives CDR1 MDHEN, CDR2 SYDVKM. The CDR3 has 14 amino acids. In DNA form, the CDR3 reads TGTGCCAGCAGTTCTGGGACTTTTCCTGAGACCCAGTACTTC. Protein: CASSSGTFPETQYF. Supplemented by reference TRBV28 and TRBJ2-5, the full variable domain reads DVKVTQSSRYLVKRTGEKVFLECVQDMDHENMFWYRQDPGLGLRLIYFSYDVKMKEKGDIPEGYSVSREKKERFSLILESASTNQTSMYLCASSSGTFPETQYFGPGTRLLVL.